This T cell receptor (beta chain) appears in the sequencing data of a study of T cell responses to AZD1222 COVID-19 vaccine. As concerns this clone: Its specificity is unknown.

The study's findings and limits: Clonal diversity may have been underestimated, and the donors were mostly white British, with more females than males.

TCRdb keeps only in-frame clones here, not all; method: immunoSEQ multiplex PCR. The data contain about 60,000 clones, approximately 86% of them seen just once; the ten biggest clones take up over 15%. The V gene end was trimmed by 5 bases and the J gene end by 7 bases; junction bases not matched to a gene: 10. CDR1 MDHEN and CDR2 SYDVKM come from the germline V gene. CDR3 size: 15 residues. This receptor was obtained from an adult in good health. This material consisted of peripheral blood, taken on day 0 of AZD1222 vaccination. The J gene is TRBJ1-5, the V gene TRBV28, with 8 nucleotides matching TRBD1. CDR3 in DNA: TGTGCCAGCAGTCTTCCATCAGGGGGCTTACAGCCCCAGCATTTT. This codes for CASSLPSGGLQPQHF.